This note documents a single T cell receptor beta chain sequence. Both 60 Vbeta primers and 13 Jbeta primers went into the PCR. The repertoire was sequenced with immunoSEQ multiplex PCR; TCRdb's copy has only in-frame clones and lacks some. The sample yields about 120,000 clones, approximately 80% seen once. This sample is drawn from a study of cytomegalovirus exposure and HLA in healthy donors. Looking at the study overall: Researchers found that about 84% of about 400 genotyped donors fell within the Caucasian-associated ancestry cluster.

CDR3 length: 16 amino acids. Germline CDR1 is LNHDA and CDR2 is SQIVND (reference sequence). The ends lost 4 bases at V and 5 bases at J; junction bases unmatched: 8. Source material: PBMCs. V and J are TRBV19 and TRBJ1-4; 9 bases match TRBD1. The receptor was isolated from a man between 18 and 29 years old in good health and CMV-seropositive. As DNA, the CDR3 is TGTGCCAGTAGTAGCCGGGACAGGGCGATCAATGAAAAACTGTTTTTT. It specifies CASSSRDRAINEKLFF.